The 25 T cell receptor beta chains below all came from one sample that was sequenced in a study of T-cell reconstitution after alpha-beta-depleted transplantation in children. Unique molecular identifiers were built into the TCRbeta library. Via MiXCR, TCRdb re-called the PCR reads, giving one row per CDR3 protein. The data hold about 110,000 distinct CDR3 sequences, with about 9.3% observed a single time. This specimen was PBMCs, taken before TCRalphabeta/CD19-depleted stem cell transplant. These receptors were obtained from a boy younger than 10 with acute lymphoblastic leukemia, due to receive a stem cell transplant.

The chain employs TRBV10-3 and TRBJ2-7; D is unresolved. Trimming pared 0 bases from V and 3 bases from J, leaving 9 bases between. Germline CDR1 ENHRY, CDR2 SYGVKD. This CDR3 region has 14 residues. As DNA, the CDR3 is TGTGCCATCAGTGAGTCGATTTCAGGCTACGAGCAGTACTTC. Translating it yields CAISESISGYEQYF.

The chain employs TRBV30 and TRBJ2-1; the D is unclear. Trimming took 2 bases from V and 10 from J, leaving 6 bases between them. Germline V gives CDR1 GTSNPN, CDR2 SVGIG (reference sequence). The CDR3 length is 10 residues. The CDR3, as DNA: TGTGCCTGGAGTTCGCGGGAGCAGTTCTTC. Translation gives CAWSSREQFF.

Only a few counts were recorded for this clonotype. V usage is TRBV7-9 and J usage is TRBJ2-1; TRBD1 aligns across 9 bases. This CDR3 spans 14 amino acids. Per germline, CDR1 SEHNR and CDR2 FQNEAQ (reference sequence). J was trimmed by 8 bases and V by 5 bases; bases with no gene match: 7. The CDR3: CASSQGTGGHEQFF. CDR3 in DNA: TGTGCCAGCAGCCAAGGTACAGGGGGCCATGAGCAGTTCTTC.

This clonotype was recorded at least ten times. The V gene is TRBV12-3 or TRBV12-4, the J gene TRBJ2-1, with TRBD1 as a possible D gene (5 bases). This CDR3 spans 16 amino acids. V was pared by 5 bases and J by 5 bases, with 19 bases between. CDR3 DNA: TGTGCCAGCAGTGGGGCGGCAGAAAATCTAAACAATGAGCAGTTCTTC. Amino acids: CASSGAAENLNNEQFF.

A few counts support this clonotype. The CDR3 loop is CASSLDSFHTDTQYF. Written as DNA, the CDR3 is TGCGCCAGCAGCTTGGACTCTTTTCACACAGATACGCAGTATTTT. V and J are TRBV5-1 and TRBJ2-3; D ambiguous. CDR3 length: 15 residues. The V end was cut by 0 bases, the J end by 2 bases, with 10 bases between. The germline V gene has CDR1 SGHRS and CDR2 YFSETQ.

This clonotype was detected only a few times. The chain joins TRBV10-2 to TRBJ2-5; no definite D call. The CDR3 covers 12 residues. The V gene lost 3 bases and the J gene lost 3 bases, with 5 bases spanning the gap. The germline V gene has CDR1 WSHSY and CDR2 SAAADI. CDR3: CASSDSKETQYF. CDR3 DNA sequence: TGCGCCAGCAGTGACAGTAAAGAGACCCAGTACTTC.

This clonotype was seen many times. The chain couples TRBV29-1 to TRBJ2-1, with a possible D match to TRBD2 (5 bases). The germline V gene encodes CDR1 SQVTM and CDR2 ANQGSEA. The V end was cut by 8 bases, the J end by 2 bases, with 19 bases between. CDR3 length equals 15 residues. The DNA of the CDR3 is TGCAGCTCCTGTCGGGATCCCGATGCCTACAATGAGCAGTTCTTC. Its protein is CSSCRDPDAYNEQFF.

This clonotype was seen more than once but under ten times. DNA of the CDR3: TGTGCCAGCAGCCGAAAGGGGGTCGACAGGAACGGGGTGAACACTGAAGCTTTCTTT. Translating it yields CASSRKGVDRNGVNTEAFF. The V call is TRBV3-1, the J call TRBJ1-1; possible D gene TRBD1, 6 bases. The CDR3 runs to 19 residues. The V gene's germline CDR1 is LGHDT and CDR2 YNNKEL (reference sequence). V was pared by 4 bases and J by 0 bases, with 24 bases between.

In this sample, this clonotype turned up a few times. This chain joins TRBV9 and TRBJ2-2; 12 nucleotides line up with TRBD2. After removal of 4 bases from V and 2 bases from J, the junction contained 6 bases not matched to a gene. CDR3 length: 17 residues. Germline V gene data show CDR1 as SGDLS and CDR2 as YYNGEE. The CDR3 nucleotides read TGTGCCAGCAGCCCACGAGGACTAGCGGGAAACACCGGGGAGCTGTTTTTT. Its protein product is CASSPRGLAGNTGELFF.

This clonotype was recorded a few times. The V and J genes are TRBV27 and TRBJ2-3, with D unclear. Germline lookup yields CDR1 MNHEY and CDR2 SMNVEV (reference sequence). The ends were cut back, 3 bases at V and 3 bases at J, with 10 bases in the middle. This CDR3 has 14 amino acids. The CDR3 here is CASSFRLVTDTQYF. CDR3 in DNA: TGTGCCAGCAGTTTTAGACTGGTGACAGATACGCAGTATTTT.

The CDR3 reads CATSDPLAGGRDEQFF. CDR3 in DNA: TGTGCCACCAGTGATCCCCTGGCGGGAGGTCGGGATGAGCAGTTCTTC. This chain connects TRBV24-1 to TRBJ2-1; TRBD2 agrees at 8 bases. Trimming cost V 3 bases and J 8 bases; bases outside gene matches: 11. Per germline, CDR1 KGHDR and CDR2 SFDVKD. CDR3 size: 16 residues.

The chain has TRBV21-1 and TRBJ2-3; the table assigns TRBD2, which was not confirmed against the DNA. TRBV21-1 is a listed pseudogene. There are 17 residues in the CDR3. CDR3 in DNA: TGTGCCAGCAGCAAACGCCACTTCTCGCGGGGCACAGATACGCAGTATTTT. Translating gives CASSKRHFSRGTDTQYF.

The rearrangement uses TRBV6-1 and TRBJ2-2; 12 positions agree with TRBD2. J gave up 2 bases and V 0 bases, and 7 bases lay outside the gene matches. This CDR3 contains 19 residues. CDR1 and CDR2 (germline): MNHNS, SASEGT. DNA of the CDR3: TGTGCCAGCAGTGAAGCGCTTCGGGGACTAGCGGGCAACACCGGGGAGCTGTTTTTT. It yields the protein CASSEALRGLAGNTGELFF.

This clonotype was counted a few times. V gene TRBV10-3 combines with J gene TRBJ2-3, with 8 bases lining up with TRBD2. CDR3 length: 15 amino acids. Germline lookup yields CDR1 ENHRY and CDR2 SYGVKD. Trimming took 6 bases from V and 2 from J; bases not matched to a gene: 7. CDR3 in DNA: TGTGCCATCAGCGTTAGCGGGACTCACACAGATACGCAGTATTTT. This sequence encodes CAISVSGTHTDTQYF.

This clonotype was found once. A single base separates this from a much larger clone, so it may be a read error. The chain links TRBV27 to TRBJ2-1, with D possibly being TRBD2 (5 bases). CDR3 length: 15 amino acids. CDR1 MNHEY and CDR2 SMNVEV come from the germline V gene (reference sequence). V was clipped by 9 bases and J by 3 bases, with 18 bases between them. This chain's CDR3 is CASAGVHADYNEQFF. In nucleotides, the CDR3 is TGTGCCAGTGCCGGGGTACACGCAGACTACAATGAGCAGTTCTTC.

This clonotype occurred a few times. V is TRBV20-1 and J is TRBJ2-3; D is undetermined. CDR3 length: 12 residues. Germline V CDR1 and CDR2: DFQATT, SNEGSKA (reference sequence). Trimming took off 4 bases at V and 7 bases at J, with 12 bases between the two ends. The CDR3 protein is CSATSPGNTQYF. The CDR3 DNA is TGCAGTGCTACTTCCCCGGGCAATACGCAGTATTTT.

As regards this clonotype: The conserved phenylalanine or tryptophan is not found at the CDR3 terminus, so this likely reflects a read error. V usage is TRBV5-1 and J usage is TRBJ1-1, with 8 bases identical to TRBD1. The CDR3 loop spans 15 amino acids. Germline CDR1 SGHRS, CDR2 YFSETQ. V lost 3 bases and J lost 3; bases outside the gene matches: 7. This chain's CDR3 is CASSSGGGEDTEAFY. The DNA for the CDR3 is TGCGCCAGCAGCTCAGGGGGCGGTGAGGACACTGAAGCTTTCTAT.

This clonotype appeared a few times. The chain uses TRBV20-1 and TRBJ2-7; weak D call: TRBD2 (6 bases). This CDR3 region has 16 residues. The germline V gene has CDR1 DFQATT and CDR2 SNEGSKA (reference sequence). The V gene lost 5 bases and the J gene lost 0 bases, with 20 bases spanning the gap. DNA for the CDR3: TGCAGTGCTGAGAGGTCTAGCGCTTCGATCTCCTACGAGCAGTACTTC. Translation: CSAERSSASISYEQYF.

V usage is TRBV28 and J usage is TRBJ1-6; D is perhaps TRBD1 (6 bases). The germline gives CDR1 MDHEN, CDR2 SYDVKM. The V and J ends lost 1 base and 14 bases respectively, with 15 bases between them. The CDR3 covers 14 residues. In DNA, the CDR3 is TGTGCCAGCAGTTTATCGGACAGTGTTTTCGCCCTCCACTTT. Amino acid sequence: CASSLSDSVFALHF.

Concerning this clonotype: Compared with germline, one end of the junction differs, possibly owing to a read error. This chain links TRBV7-7 with TRBJ2-1; the D gene is possibly TRBD2 (5 bases). Germline-derived CDR1 and CDR2 are SSHAT and FNYEAQ (reference sequence). This CDR3 spans 13 amino acids. CDR3 sequence reads: CASSFSAGGEQFF. CDR3 bases: TGTGCTAGCAGCTTCTCCGCGGGCGGTGAGCAGTTCTTC. The full variable domain, in which reference TRBV7-7 and TRBJ2-1 provide the parts outside the CDR3, is GAGVSQSPRYKVTKRGQDVTLRCDPISSHATLYWYQQALGQGPEFLTYFNYEAQPDKSGLPSDRFSAERPEGSISTLTIQRTEQRDSAMYRCASSFSAGGEQFFGPGTRLTVL.

This clonotype was counted ten times or more. This chain uses TRBV20-1 with TRBJ2-7; possibly TRBD2 for D (5 bases). The CDR3 is 13 residues long. V was clipped by 6 bases and J by 1 base, with 13 bases between them. Germline V gene sequence: CDR1 DFQATT, CDR2 SNEGSKA (reference sequence). The CDR3 nucleotides are TGCAGTGCCCCGGGAACGGGGTCCTACGAGCAGTACTTC. Protein sequence: CSAPGTGSYEQYF.

This clonotype has more than one count but fewer than ten. This chain links TRBV15 with TRBJ2-1; weak D call: TRBD2 (6 bases). V shed 3 bases and J shed 5 bases, with 20 bases lying between them. The germline gives CDR1 LNHNV, CDR2 YYDKDF (reference sequence). The CDR3 is made up of 17 amino acids. The DNA for the CDR3 is TGTGCCACCAGCAGCCCCGCCGCCGCGGGGCTCCACAATGAGCAGTTCTTC. As protein: CATSSPAAAGLHNEQFF.

The gene calls are TRBV20-1 and TRBJ2-2, with 8 positions matching TRBD1. This CDR3 contains 15 residues. The V and J ends lost 3 bases and 7 bases, in that order; junction bases with no gene match: 10. CDR1 is DFQATT, CDR2 SNEGSKA, per germline (reference sequence). CDR3 protein: CSARPGQEGGGELFF. CDR3 DNA: TGCAGTGCTAGGCCGGGACAGGAGGGAGGCGGGGAGCTGTTTTTT.

The chain joins TRBV12-3 or TRBV12-4 to TRBJ2-7, with a weak D call TRBD2 (5 bases). V was shortened by 1 base and J by 12 bases, with 10 bases between the two germline ends. The CDR3 loop spans 11 amino acids. The CDR3 DNA follows: TGTGCCAGCAGTTTAGGAGCGAGGGCGTACTTC. Translation: CASSLGARAYF.

J is TRBJ1-2 and V is TRBV9, with a possible D match to TRBD1 (6 bases). The CDR3 loop spans 14 amino acids. V gave up 3 bases and J gave up 0 bases, with 9 bases separating them. CDR1 and CDR2 from the germline V gene are SGDLS and YYNGEE. CDR3 protein: CASSAGQSNYGYTF. CDR3 DNA: TGTGCCAGCAGCGCCGGACAGTCTAACTATGGCTACACCTTC.